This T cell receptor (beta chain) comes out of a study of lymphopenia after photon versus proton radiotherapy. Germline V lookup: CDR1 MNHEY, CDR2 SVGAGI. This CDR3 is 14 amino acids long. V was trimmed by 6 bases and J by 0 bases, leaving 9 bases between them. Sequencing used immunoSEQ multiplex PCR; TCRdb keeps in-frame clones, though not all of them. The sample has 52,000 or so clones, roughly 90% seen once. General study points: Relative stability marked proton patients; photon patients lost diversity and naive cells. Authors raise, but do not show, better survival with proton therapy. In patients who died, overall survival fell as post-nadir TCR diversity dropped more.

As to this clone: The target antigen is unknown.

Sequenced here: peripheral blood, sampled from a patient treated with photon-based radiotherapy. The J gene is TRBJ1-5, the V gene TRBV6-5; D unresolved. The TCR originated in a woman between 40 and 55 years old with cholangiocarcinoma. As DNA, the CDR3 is TGTGCCAGCAGACCCGACAATAGCAATCAGCCCCAGCATTTT. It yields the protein CASRPDNSNQPQHF.